What follows are 2 T cell receptor beta chains derived from one specimen sequenced in a study of spatial heterogeneity in lung cancer. TCRdb passed the 5' RACE reads through MiXCR, listing each CDR3 protein once. The sample lists approximately 20,000 distinct CDR3 sequences, just over 4.5% occurring once. The time point is: sample taken at primary tumor resection. TCRs were sequenced from unsorted whole RNA of tumor, nontumor lung or PBMC. Sequencing was performed on PBMCs, taken at surgery. The receptors come from a male donor with early-stage non-small cell lung cancer.

In its sample, this clonotype was seen many times. This chain uses TRBV12-3 or TRBV12-4 with TRBJ1-1, with D unclear. Trimming removed 1 base from V and 1 base from J, with 7 bases in between. CDR3 length equals 14 residues. The CDR3, as DNA: TGTGCCAGCAGTTTAGGACGCAGGAACACTGAAGCTTTCTTT. It specifies CASSLGRRNTEAFF.

The sample holds many counts of this clonotype. The chain has TRBV9 and TRBJ2-3, with 7 nucleotides matching TRBD1. This CDR3 has 15 amino acids. V dropped 1 base and J dropped 4; count of bases not matched to a gene: 6. Per the germline V gene, CDR1 is SGDLS and CDR2 is YYNGEE. This CDR3 is CASSVKGGEADTQYF. CDR3 in DNA: TGTGCCAGCAGCGTAAAAGGGGGCGAGGCAGATACGCAGTATTTT.